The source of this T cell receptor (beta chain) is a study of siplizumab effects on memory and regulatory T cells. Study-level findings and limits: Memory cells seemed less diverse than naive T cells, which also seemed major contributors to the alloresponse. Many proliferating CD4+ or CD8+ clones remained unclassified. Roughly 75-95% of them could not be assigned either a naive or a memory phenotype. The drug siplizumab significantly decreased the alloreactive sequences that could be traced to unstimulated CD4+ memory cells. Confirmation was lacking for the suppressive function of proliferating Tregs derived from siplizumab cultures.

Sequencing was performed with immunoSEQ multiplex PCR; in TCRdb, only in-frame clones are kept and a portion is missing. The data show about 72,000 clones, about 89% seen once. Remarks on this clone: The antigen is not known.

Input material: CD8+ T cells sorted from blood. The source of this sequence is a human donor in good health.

CDR3 residues: CASSILSDNYGYTF. Here the CDR3 DNA reads TGTGCCAGTAGTATCCTTTCGGACAACTATGGCTACACCTTC. The genes are TRBV19 and TRBJ1-2; no definite D call. The CDR3 sequence is 14 residues long. Trimming took off 3 bases at V and 2 bases at J, with 10 bases between the two ends. Germline CDR1 LNHDA, CDR2 SQIVND (reference sequence).